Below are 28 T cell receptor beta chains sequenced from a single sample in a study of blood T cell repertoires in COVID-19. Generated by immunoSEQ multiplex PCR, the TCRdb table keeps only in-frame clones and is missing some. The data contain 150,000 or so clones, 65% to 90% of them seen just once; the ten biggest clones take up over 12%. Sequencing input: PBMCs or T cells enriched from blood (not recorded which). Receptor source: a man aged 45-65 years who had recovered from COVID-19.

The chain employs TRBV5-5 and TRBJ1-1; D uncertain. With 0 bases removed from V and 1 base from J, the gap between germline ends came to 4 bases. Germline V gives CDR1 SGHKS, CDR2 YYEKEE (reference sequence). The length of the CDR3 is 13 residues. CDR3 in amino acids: CASSLVANTEAFF. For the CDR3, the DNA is TGTGCCAGCAGCTTGGTAGCGAACACTGAAGCTTTCTTT. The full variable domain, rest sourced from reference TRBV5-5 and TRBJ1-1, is DAGVTQSPTHLIKTRGQQVTLRCSPISGHKSVSWYQQVLGQGPQFIFQYYEKEERGRGNFPDRFSARQFPNYSSELNVNALLLGDSALYLCASSLVANTEAFFGQGTRLTVV.

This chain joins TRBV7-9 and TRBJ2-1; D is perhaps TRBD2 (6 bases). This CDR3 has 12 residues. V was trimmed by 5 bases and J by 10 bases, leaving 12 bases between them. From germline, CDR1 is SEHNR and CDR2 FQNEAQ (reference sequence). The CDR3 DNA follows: TGTGCCAGCAGCCCTGCGGGGCTCGAGCAGTTCTTC. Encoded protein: CASSPAGLEQFF.

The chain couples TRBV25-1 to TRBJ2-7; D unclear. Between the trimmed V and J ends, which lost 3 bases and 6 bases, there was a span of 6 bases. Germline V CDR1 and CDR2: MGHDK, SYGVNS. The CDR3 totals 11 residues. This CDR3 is CASSEPGEQYF. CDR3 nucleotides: TGTGCCAGCAGTGAGCCAGGCGAGCAGTACTTC.

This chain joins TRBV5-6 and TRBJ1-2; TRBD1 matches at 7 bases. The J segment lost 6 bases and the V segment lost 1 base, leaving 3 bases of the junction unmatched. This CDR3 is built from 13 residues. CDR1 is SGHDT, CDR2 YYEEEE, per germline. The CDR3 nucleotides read TGTGCCAGCAGCTTGTACACAGGGGATGGCTACACCTTC. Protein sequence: CASSLYTGDGYTF.

CDR3 sequence reads: CASSGRLNTEAFF. The CDR3 nucleotides are TGTGCCAGCAGCGGCAGATTGAACACTGAAGCTTTCTTT. This chain uses TRBV13 with TRBJ1-1; D unclear. Deletions cut 5 bases from V and 0 bases from J, with 7 bases between. Per the germline V gene, CDR1 is PRHDT and CDR2 is FYEKMQ (reference sequence). The CDR3 loop spans 13 amino acids.

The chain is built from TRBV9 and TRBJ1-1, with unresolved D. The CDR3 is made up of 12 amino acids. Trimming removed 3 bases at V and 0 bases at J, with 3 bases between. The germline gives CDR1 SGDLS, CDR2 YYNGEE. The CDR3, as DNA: TGTGCCAGCAGCGCCATGAACACTGAAGCTTTCTTT. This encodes CASSAMNTEAFF. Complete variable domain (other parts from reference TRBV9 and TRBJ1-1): DSGVTQTPKHLITATGQRVTLRCSPRSGDLSVYWYQQSLDQGLQFLIQYYNGEERAKGNILERFSAQQFPDLHSELNLSSLELGDSALYFCASSAMNTEAFFGQGTRLTVV.

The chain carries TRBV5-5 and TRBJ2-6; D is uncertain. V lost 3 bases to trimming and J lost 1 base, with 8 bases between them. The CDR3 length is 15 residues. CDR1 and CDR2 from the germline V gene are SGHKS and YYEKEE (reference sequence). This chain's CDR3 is CASSSRVSGANVLTF. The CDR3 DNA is TGTGCCAGCAGCTCCCGGGTGTCTGGGGCCAACGTCCTGACTTTC.

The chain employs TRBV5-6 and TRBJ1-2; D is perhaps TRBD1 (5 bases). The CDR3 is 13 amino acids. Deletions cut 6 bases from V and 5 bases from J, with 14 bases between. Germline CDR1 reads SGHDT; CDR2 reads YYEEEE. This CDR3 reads CASTTPGTYGYTF. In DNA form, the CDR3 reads TGTGCCAGCACCACCCCAGGGACTTATGGCTACACCTTC.

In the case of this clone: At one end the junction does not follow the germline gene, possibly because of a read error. CDR3 nucleotide sequence: TGTGCCAGCAGTTTGTACACCGAAGCTTTCTTT. This gives the protein CASSLYTEAFF. The V gene is TRBV12-3 or TRBV12-4, the J gene TRBJ1-1; the D is unclear. This CDR3 has 11 residues.

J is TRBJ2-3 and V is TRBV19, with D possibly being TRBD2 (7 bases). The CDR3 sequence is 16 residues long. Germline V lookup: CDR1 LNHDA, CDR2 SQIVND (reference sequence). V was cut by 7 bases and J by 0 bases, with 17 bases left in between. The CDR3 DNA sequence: TGTGCCAGTACTCGGGGGGCAACTTCTAGCACAGATACGCAGTATTTT. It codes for CASTRGATSSTDTQYF. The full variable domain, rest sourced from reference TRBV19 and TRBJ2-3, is DGGITQSPKYLFRKEGQNVTLSCEQNLNHDAMYWYRQDPGQGLRLIYYSQIVNDFQKGDIAEGYSVSREKKESFPLTVTSAQKNPTAFYLCASTRGATSSTDTQYFGPGTRLTVL.

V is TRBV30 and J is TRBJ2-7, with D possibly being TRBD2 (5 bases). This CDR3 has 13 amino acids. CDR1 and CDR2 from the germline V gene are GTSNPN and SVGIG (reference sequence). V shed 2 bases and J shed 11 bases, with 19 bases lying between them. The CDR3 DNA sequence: TGTGCCTGGAGTCCCCGCGGGCTTTCAGTCAAGTACTTC. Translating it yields CAWSPRGLSVKYF.

CDR3 residues: CAIRLTGANGGYTF. In DNA form, the CDR3 reads TGTGCCATCAGACTGACAGGGGCGAATGGGGGCTACACCTTC. V usage is TRBV10-3 and J usage is TRBJ1-2; 8 positions agree with TRBD1. Germline lookup yields CDR1 ENHRY and CDR2 SYGVKD. V shed 6 bases, J shed 8 bases, and the junction held 11 bases outside the gene matches. CDR3 size: 14 residues.

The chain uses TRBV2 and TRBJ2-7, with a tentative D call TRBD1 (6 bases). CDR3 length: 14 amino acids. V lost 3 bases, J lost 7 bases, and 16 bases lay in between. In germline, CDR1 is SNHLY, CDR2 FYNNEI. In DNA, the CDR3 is TGTGCCAGCAGTGAGAACGTGGGGGCGAGGGAGCAGTACTTC. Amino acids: CASSENVGAREQYF.

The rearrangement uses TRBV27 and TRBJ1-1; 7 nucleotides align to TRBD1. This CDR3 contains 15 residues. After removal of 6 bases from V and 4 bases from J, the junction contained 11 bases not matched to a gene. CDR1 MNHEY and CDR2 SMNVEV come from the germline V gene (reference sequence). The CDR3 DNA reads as TGTGCCAGCAGGAAGGGACAGCGCCATCCCACTGAAGCTTTCTTT. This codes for CASRKGQRHPTEAFF.

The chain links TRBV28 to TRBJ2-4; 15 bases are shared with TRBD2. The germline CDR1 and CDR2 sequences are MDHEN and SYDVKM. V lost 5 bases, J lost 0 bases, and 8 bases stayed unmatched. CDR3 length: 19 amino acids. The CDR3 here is CASSPGLAGGRLAKNIQYF. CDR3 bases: TGTGCCAGCAGTCCCGGACTAGCGGGGGGGCGACTAGCCAAAAACATTCAGTACTTC.

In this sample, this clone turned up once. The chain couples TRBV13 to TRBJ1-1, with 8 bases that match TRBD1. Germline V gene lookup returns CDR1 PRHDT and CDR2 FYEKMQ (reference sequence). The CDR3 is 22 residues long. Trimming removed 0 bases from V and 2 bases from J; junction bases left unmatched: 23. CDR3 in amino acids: CASSLGPRFLDRDGSGNTEAFF. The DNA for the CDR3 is TGTGCCAGCAGCTTAGGACCGAGATTCCTGGACAGGGACGGGTCGGGAAACACTGAAGCTTTCTTT. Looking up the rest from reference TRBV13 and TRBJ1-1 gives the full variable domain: AAGVIQSPRHLIKEKRETATLKCYPIPRHDTVYWYQQGPGQDPQFLISFYEKMQSDKGSIPDRFSAQQFSDYHSELNMSSLELGDSALYFCASSLGPRFLDRDGSGNTEAFFGQGTRLTVV.

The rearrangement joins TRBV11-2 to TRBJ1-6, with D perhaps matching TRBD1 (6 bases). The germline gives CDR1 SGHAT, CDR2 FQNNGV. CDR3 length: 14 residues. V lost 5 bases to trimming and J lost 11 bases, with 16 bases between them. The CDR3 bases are TGTGCCAGCAGCCCAAACAGGGACCGTCCACCCCTCCACTTT. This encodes CASSPNRDRPPLHF.

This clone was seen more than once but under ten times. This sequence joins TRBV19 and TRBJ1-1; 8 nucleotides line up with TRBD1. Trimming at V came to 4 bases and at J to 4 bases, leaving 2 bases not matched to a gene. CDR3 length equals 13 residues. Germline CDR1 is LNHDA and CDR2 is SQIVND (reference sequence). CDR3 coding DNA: TGTGCCAGTAGTACAGGGGGCTTCACTGAAGCTTTCTTT. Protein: CASSTGGFTEAFF.

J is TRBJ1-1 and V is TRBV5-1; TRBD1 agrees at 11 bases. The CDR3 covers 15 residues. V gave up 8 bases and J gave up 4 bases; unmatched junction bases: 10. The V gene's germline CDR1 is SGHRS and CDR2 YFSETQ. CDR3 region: CASQRLGQGATEAFF. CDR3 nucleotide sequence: TGCGCCAGTCAGCGTCTAGGACAGGGGGCCACTGAAGCTTTCTTT.

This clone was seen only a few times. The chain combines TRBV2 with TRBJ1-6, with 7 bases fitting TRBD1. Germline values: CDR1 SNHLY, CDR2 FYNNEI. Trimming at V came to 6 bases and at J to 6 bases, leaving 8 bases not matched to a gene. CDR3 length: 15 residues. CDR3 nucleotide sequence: TGTGCCAGCAGCGGAACGGGACAGTCTAATTCACCCCTCCACTTT. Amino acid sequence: CASSGTGQSNSPLHF.

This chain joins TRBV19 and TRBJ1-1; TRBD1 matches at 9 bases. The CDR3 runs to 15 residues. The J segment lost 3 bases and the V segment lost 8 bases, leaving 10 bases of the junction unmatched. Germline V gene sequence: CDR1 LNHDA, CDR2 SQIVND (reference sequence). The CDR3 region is CASSARTGVHTEAFF. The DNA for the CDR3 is TGTGCCAGTTCCGCCCGGACAGGGGTGCACACTGAAGCTTTCTTT.

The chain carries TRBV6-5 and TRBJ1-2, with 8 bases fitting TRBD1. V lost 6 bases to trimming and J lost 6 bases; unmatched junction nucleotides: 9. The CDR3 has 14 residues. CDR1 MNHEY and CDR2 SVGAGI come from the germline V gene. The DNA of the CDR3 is TGTGCCAGCAGGCAGGGGGCCCTGGTAAATGGCTACACCTTC. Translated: CASRQGALVNGYTF.

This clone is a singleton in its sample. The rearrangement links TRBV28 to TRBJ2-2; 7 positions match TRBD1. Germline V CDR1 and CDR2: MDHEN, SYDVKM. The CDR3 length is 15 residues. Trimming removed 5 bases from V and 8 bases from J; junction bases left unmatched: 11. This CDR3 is CASSVRQGRVGELFF. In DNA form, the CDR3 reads TGTGCCAGCAGTGTGCGACAGGGACGAGTGGGGGAGCTGTTTTTT.

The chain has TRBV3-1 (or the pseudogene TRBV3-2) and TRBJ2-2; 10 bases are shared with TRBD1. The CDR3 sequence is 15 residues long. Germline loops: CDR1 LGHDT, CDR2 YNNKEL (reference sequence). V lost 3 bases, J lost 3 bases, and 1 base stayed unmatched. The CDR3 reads CASSHGQGDTGELFF. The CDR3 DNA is TGTGCCAGCAGCCACGGACAGGGGGACACCGGGGAGCTGTTTTTT.

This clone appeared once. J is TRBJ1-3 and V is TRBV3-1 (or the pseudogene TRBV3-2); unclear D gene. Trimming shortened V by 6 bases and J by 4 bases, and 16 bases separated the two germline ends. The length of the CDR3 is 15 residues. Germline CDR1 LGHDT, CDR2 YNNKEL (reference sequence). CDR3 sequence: CASRQSGIVGNTIYF. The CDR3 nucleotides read TGTGCCAGCAGACAGTCGGGGATTGTCGGAAACACCATATATTTT.

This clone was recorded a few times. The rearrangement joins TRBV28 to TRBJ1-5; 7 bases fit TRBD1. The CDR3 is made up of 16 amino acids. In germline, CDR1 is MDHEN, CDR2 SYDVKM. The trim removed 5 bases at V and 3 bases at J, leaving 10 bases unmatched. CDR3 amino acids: CASSQGTVVNNQPQHF. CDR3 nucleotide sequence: TGTGCCAGCAGTCAAGGGACAGTAGTTAACAATCAGCCCCAGCATTTT.

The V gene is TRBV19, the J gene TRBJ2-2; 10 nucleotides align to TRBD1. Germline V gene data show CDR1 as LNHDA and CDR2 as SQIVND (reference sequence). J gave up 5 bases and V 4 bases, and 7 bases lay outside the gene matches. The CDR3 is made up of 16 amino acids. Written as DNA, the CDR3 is TGTGCCAGTAGTAGACAGGGACAGGGGCGGACCGGGGAGCTGTTTTTT. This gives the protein CASSRQGQGRTGELFF.

In DNA form, the CDR3 reads TGTGCCAGCAGTTTGGCAGGGGGCGAGCAGTACTTC. Translation: CASSLAGGEQYF. V gene TRBV6-2 or TRBV6-3 combines with J gene TRBJ2-7; 7 positions agree with TRBD1. Trimming cost V 4 bases and J 6 bases; bases outside gene matches: 3. Germline lookup yields CDR1 MNHEY and CDR2 SVGEGT. This CDR3 has 12 amino acids.